The entry below describes one TCR beta chain. Germline V CDR1 and CDR2: PRHDT, FYEKMQ (reference sequence). J lost 5 bases, V lost 4 bases, and 8 bases had no gene match. The CDR3 extends over 15 amino acids. Libraries were prepared by immunoSEQ multiplex PCR; TCRdb keeps only in-frame clonotypes and omits some of them. The table has 130,000 or so clones, around 89% seen once; the top ten hold about 17%. These data belong to a study of blood T cell repertoires in COVID-19. The sample was peripheral blood. The source is a man between 50 and 59 years old with active or convalescent COVID-19. This chain links TRBV13 with TRBJ2-1, with 7 bases fitting TRBD2. CDR3 DNA: TGTGCCAGCAGCTCCACCCGGGACTACGACAATGAGCAGTTCTTC. It translates to CASSSTRDYDNEQFF.